Below, 13 T cell receptor beta chains from the same sample are listed, as sequenced in a study of metastatic and nonmetastatic thyroid tumors. TCRdb re-called the PCR reads via MiXCR. The table lists approximately 17,000 clones, about a quarter of them singletons. Every patient underwent thyroid surgery untreated. The specimen was tumor tissue. Receptor source: a female donor with papillary thyroid cancer or a benign thyroid nodule (not recorded which). Some clones in this sample may be carry-over from other donors' samples.

This clone occurred many times. The chain combines TRBV5-1 with TRBJ2-3; weak D call: TRBD1 (5 bases). CDR3 length equals 14 residues. CDR1 SGHRS and CDR2 YFSETQ come from the germline V gene. Trimming stripped 2 bases from V and 4 bases from J, with 11 bases between. In DNA form, the CDR3 reads TGCGCCAGCAGCTTTATTGGGGCCGCAGATACGCAGTATTTT. As protein: CASSFIGAADTQYF.

The J gene is TRBJ2-7, the V gene TRBV20-1; the match to TRBD2 covers 13 bases. CDR3 size: 13 residues. V was clipped by 7 bases and J by 5 bases; unmatched bases: 5. The germline V gene has CDR1 DFQATT and CDR2 SNEGSKA (reference sequence). CDR3: CSVDGTSGNEQYF. Written as DNA, the CDR3 is TGCAGTGTCGACGGGACTAGCGGGAACGAGCAGTACTTC.

Remarks on this clone: One end of the junction does not line up with germline, which may come from a read error. V gene TRBV11-2 combines with J gene TRBJ1-4; a possible D gene is TRBD1 (5 bases). The CDR3 has 15 amino acids. Per germline, CDR1 SGHAT and CDR2 FQNNGV. CDR3 region: CASSSEWGSNEKLSF. The CDR3 nucleotides read TGTGCCAGCAGCTCCGAGTGGGGGTCTAATGAAAAACTGTCTTTT. Based on the CDR3 plus reference TRBV11-2 and TRBJ1-4, the full variable domain is EAGVAQSPRYKIIEKRQSVAFWCNPISGHATLYWYQQILGQGPKLLIQFQNNGVVDDSQLPKDRFSAERLKGVDSTLKIQPAKLEDSAVYLCASSSEWGSNEKLSFGSGTQLSVL.

This clone has just a few counts. This CDR3 reads CASSSPGLAITGELFF. The CDR3 DNA follows: TGTGCCAGCAGTTCTCCGGGACTAGCGATCACCGGGGAGCTGTTTTTT. This chain links TRBV28 with TRBJ2-2; 10 nucleotides agree with TRBD2. The junction had 6 bases not matched to a gene; V was cut back by 4 bases and J by 4 bases. Looked up from germline, CDR1 is MDHEN and CDR2 is SYDVKM. CDR3 size: 16 residues.

This clone was recorded many times. The same CDR3 arises from other DNA sequences in this sample as well. The chain combines TRBV5-1 with TRBJ1-4, with D perhaps matching TRBD1 (5 bases). CDR1 SGHRS and CDR2 YFSETQ come from the germline V gene. The CDR3 is made up of 15 amino acids. Trimming pared 0 bases from V and 4 bases from J, leaving 10 bases between. The CDR3 coding sequence is TGCGCCAGCAGCTTGGCCGGGACGGTTAATGAAAAACTGTTTTTT. It encodes CASSLAGTVNEKLFF.

The table lists this clone with many counts. V is TRBV24-1 and J is TRBJ2-5, with 16 positions matching TRBD2. Germline V lookup: CDR1 KGHDR, CDR2 SFDVKD. The CDR3 contains 17 residues. With V trimmed by 6 bases and J by 1 base, 4 bases remained unmatched. The CDR3, as DNA: TGTGCCACCAGTCTGGGACTAGCGGGGGGGCTCCAAGAGACCCAGTACTTC. It encodes CATSLGLAGGLQETQYF.

The chain couples TRBV30 to TRBJ2-7; D possibly matches TRBD1 or TRBD2 (5 bases each). CDR3 length equals 12 residues. The V and J ends lost 6 bases and 7 bases respectively, with 16 bases between them. CDR1 is GTSNPN, CDR2 SVGIG, per germline (reference sequence). CDR3 region: CACRARGEEQYF. CDR3 nucleotide sequence: TGTGCCTGTCGGGCCAGAGGGGAAGAGCAGTACTTC.

This clone has ten or more counts. A read error may explain this, as a much larger clone is one base away. Other nucleotide sequences from this sample produce the same CDR3. The chain joins TRBV3-1 to TRBJ2-7; D is unresolved. V was pared by 4 bases and J by 0 bases, with 16 bases between. The CDR3 spans 16 residues. Germline CDR1 reads LGHDT; CDR2 reads YNNKEL (reference sequence). CDR3 nucleotides: TGTGCCAGCAGCCTCGGTAGGGCCCTGAGCTCCTACGAGCAGTACTTC. This gives the protein CASSLGRALSSYEQYF.

This clone is medium-sized by share. V usage is TRBV11-3 and J usage is TRBJ2-7; the D is unclear. Trimming pared 4 bases from V and 3 bases from J, leaving 16 bases between. The length of the CDR3 is 15 residues. Germline V gene data show CDR1 as SGHNT and CDR2 as YENEEA. CDR3 protein: CASSSPQGAGYEQYF. CDR3 DNA sequence: TGTGCCAGCAGCTCCCCCCAAGGCGCCGGCTACGAGCAGTACTTC.

This clone was counted a single time. One end of the junction varies from germline; a read error may be responsible. The chain combines TRBV9 with TRBJ2-1; D unclear. This CDR3 has 15 amino acids. CDR1 and CDR2 (germline): SGDLS, YYNGEE. CDR3 in DNA: TGCGCCAGCAGCGTAGGTCCAGGCCACTACAATGAGCAGTTCTTC. Encoded protein: CASSVGPGHYNEQFF.

The rearrangement links TRBV6-1 to TRBJ1-2; maybe TRBD1 (5 bases). The CDR3 spans 13 residues. Trimming left V 6 bases short and J 2 bases short, with 10 bases between. In germline, CDR1 is MNHNS, CDR2 SASEGT. CDR3 sequence reads: CASRQVSNYGYTF. The CDR3, as DNA: TGTGCCAGCAGACAGGTCTCCAACTATGGCTACACCTTC.

This clone counts as large. This chain uses TRBV6-1 with TRBJ1-1; D might be TRBD1 (5 bases). The V and J ends lost 3 bases and 1 base respectively, with 12 bases between them. CDR3 size: 15 residues. Germline V gene sequence: CDR1 MNHNS, CDR2 SASEGT. This chain's CDR3 is CASSDMGVPNTEAFF. The CDR3 DNA reads TGTGCCAGCAGTGATATGGGGGTGCCGAACACTGAAGCTTTCTTT.

This clone is medium-sized (0.01 to 0.1%) by share. The gene calls are TRBV20-1 and TRBJ1-2; D gene ambiguous. V was pared by 3 bases and J by 4 bases, with 12 bases between. Germline V lookup: CDR1 DFQATT, CDR2 SNEGSKA (reference sequence). This CDR3 contains 13 residues. The CDR3 coding sequence is TGCAGTGCTAGGGGGATCCCGAGCTATGGCTACACCTTC. Translation: CSARGIPSYGYTF.